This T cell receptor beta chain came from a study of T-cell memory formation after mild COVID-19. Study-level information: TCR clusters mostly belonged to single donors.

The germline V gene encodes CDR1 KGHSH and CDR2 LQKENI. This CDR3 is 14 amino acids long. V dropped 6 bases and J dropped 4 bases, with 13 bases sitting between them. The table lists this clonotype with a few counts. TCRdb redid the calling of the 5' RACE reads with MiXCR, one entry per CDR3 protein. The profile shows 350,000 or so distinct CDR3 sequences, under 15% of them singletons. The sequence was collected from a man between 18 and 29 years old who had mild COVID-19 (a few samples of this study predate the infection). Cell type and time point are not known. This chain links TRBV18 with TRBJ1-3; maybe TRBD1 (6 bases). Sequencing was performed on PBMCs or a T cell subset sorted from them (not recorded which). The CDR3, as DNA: TGTGCCAGCTCCCTCCGGGACATGGGAAACACCATATATTTT. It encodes CASSLRDMGNTIYF.